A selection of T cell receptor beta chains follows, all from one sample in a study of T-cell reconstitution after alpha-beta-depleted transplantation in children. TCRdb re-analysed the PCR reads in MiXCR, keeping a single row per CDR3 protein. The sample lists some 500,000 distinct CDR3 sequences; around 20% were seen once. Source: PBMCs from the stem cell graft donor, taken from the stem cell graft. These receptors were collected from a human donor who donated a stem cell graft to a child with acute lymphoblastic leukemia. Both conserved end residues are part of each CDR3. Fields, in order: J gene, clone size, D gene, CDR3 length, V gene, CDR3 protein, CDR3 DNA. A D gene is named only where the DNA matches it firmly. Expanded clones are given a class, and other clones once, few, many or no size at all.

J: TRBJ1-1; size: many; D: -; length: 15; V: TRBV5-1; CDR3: CASSLADSLNTEAFF; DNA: TGCGCCAGCAGCTTGGCGGACAGCTTGAACACTGAAGCTTTCTTT
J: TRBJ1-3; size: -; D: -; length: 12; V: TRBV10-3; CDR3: CAIRGTGNTIYF; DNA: TGTGCCATCCGGGGGACTGGAAACACCATATATTTT
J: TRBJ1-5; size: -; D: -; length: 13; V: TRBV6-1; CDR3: CASRRKGNQPQHF; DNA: TGTGCCAGCAGGAGGAAGGGCAATCAGCCCCAGCATTTT
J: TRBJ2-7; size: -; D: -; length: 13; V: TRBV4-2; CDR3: CASSPQRGYEQYF; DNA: TGTGCCAGCAGCCCCCAGCGAGGCTACGAGCAGTACTTC
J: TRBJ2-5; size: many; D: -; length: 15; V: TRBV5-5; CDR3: CASSLASVYQETQYF; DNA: TGTGCCAGCAGCTTGGCGTCGGTATACCAAGAGACCCAGTACTTC
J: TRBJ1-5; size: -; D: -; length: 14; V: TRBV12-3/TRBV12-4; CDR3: CASSFPQLGQPQHF; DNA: TGTGCCAGCAGTTTCCCTCAGCTTGGTCAGCCCCAGCATTTT
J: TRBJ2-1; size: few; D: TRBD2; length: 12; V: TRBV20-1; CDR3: CSARDLALAGHF; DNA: TGCAGTGCTAGAGATCTGGCCCTAGCGGGCCACTTC
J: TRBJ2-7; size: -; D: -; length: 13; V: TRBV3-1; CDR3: CASSAGRGYEQYF; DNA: TGTGCCAGCAGCGCCGGACGGGGCTACGAGCAGTACTTC
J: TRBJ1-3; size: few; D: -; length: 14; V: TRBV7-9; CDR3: CASGGGLSGNTIYF; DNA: TGTGCCAGCGGCGGGGGGCTTTCTGGAAACACCATATATTTT
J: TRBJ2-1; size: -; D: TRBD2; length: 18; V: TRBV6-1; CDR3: CASSNPQLTAGPYNEQFF; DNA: TGTGCCAGCAGTAATCCCCAATTGACAGCGGGACCATACAATGAGCAGTTCTTC
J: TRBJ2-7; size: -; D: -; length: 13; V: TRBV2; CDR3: CASRLERRYEQYF; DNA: TGTGCCAGCAGGCTCGAGAGAAGGTACGAGCAGTACTTC
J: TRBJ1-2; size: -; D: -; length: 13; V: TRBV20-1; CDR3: CSAPPAAGYGYTF; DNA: TGCAGTGCTCCCCCGGCGGCCGGCTATGGCTACACCTTC
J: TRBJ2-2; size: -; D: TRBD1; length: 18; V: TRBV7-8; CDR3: CASSLEDRGTGNTGELFF; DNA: TGTGCCAGCAGCTTAGAGGATCGGGGGACAGGGAACACCGGGGAGCTGTTTTTT
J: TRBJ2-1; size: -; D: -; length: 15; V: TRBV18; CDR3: CASSPLTEGDNEQFF; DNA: TGTGCCAGCTCACCATTGACAGAAGGAGACAATGAGCAGTTCTTC
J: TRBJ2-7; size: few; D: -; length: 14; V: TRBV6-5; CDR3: CASSYGGSAYEQYF; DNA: TGTGCCAGCAGTTACGGGGGATCCGCCTACGAGCAGTACTTC
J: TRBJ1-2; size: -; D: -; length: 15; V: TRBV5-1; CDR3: CASSLEGGALYGYTF; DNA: TGCGCCAGCAGCTTGGAGGGTGGAGCACTCTATGGCTACACCTTC
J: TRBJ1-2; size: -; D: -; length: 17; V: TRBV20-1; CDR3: CSARDIRAKRVDYGYTF; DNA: TGCAGTGCTAGAGATATCCGGGCGAAGAGGGTGGACTATGGCTACACCTTC
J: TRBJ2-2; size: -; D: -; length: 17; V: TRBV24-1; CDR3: CATSSTGRTANTGELFF; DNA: TGTGCCACCAGTTCTACGGGACGGACAGCGAACACCGGGGAGCTGTTTTTT
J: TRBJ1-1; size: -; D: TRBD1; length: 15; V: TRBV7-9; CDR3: CASSSPGQGVTEAFF; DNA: TGTGCCAGCAGCTCTCCAGGACAGGGGGTAACTGAAGCTTTCTTT
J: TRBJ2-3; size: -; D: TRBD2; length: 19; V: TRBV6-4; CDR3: CASSIWPWTSGPDTDTQYF; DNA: TGTGCCAGCAGTATTTGGCCATGGACTAGCGGACCCGACACAGATACGCAGTATTTT
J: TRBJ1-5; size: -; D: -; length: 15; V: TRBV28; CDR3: CASSLAGSSNQPQHF; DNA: TGTGCCAGCAGTTTAGCCGGCTCCAGCAATCAGCCCCAGCATTTT
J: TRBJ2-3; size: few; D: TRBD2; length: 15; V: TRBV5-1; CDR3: CASSFASGSTDTQYF; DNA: TGCGCCAGCAGCTTTGCTAGCGGGAGCACAGATACGCAGTATTTT
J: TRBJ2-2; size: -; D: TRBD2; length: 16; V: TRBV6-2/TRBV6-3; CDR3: CASKKIFGLAAGELFF; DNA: TGTGCCAGCAAAAAGATTTTCGGACTAGCGGCTGGGGAGCTGTTTTTT